The 28 T cell receptor beta chains below all came from one sample that was sequenced in a study of T cells in Graves' hyperthyroidism and ophthalmopathy. The investigators amplified TCR beta CDR3 regions from RNA transcripts. An initial round of RT-PCR targeting the TCR CDR3 relied on the HTBI primer set. Using its own MiXCR run on the multiplex PCR reads, TCRdb lists one record per CDR3 protein. The sample has about 410,000 distinct CDR3 sequences; approximately 14% are singletons. Sequencing input: blood. The receptors were sampled from a young man with Graves' ophthalmopathy.

This clonotype was picked up a small number of times. The chain uses TRBV6-6 and TRBJ1-1; no firm D call. V was cut by 2 bases and J by 4 bases, with 11 bases left in between. The germline V gene has CDR1 MNHNY and CDR2 SVGAGI (reference sequence). The CDR3 extends over 14 amino acids. The CDR3 DNA sequence: TGTGCCAGCAGTTACGTCGGGGAGGGCACTGAAGCTTTCTTT. Its translation: CASSYVGEGTEAFF.

A remark on this clonotype: With a much larger clone just one base away, this may be a read error. This chain links TRBV27 with TRBJ2-3; D gene unclear. CDR1 is MNHEY, CDR2 SMNVEV, per germline (reference sequence). The CDR3 spans 14 residues. The CDR3 here is CASSFDGNADPQYF. The CDR3 DNA reads TGTGCCAGCAGTTTCGACGGAAATGCAGATCCGCAGTATTTT.

In this sample, this clonotype turned up many times. V gene TRBV4-1 combines with J gene TRBJ2-1, with TRBD2 matching 12 bases. Germline loops: CDR1 MGHRA, CDR2 YSYEKL. CDR3 length: 17 amino acids. The J segment lost 0 bases and the V segment lost 4 bases, leaving 4 bases of the junction unmatched. The CDR3 DNA reads as TGCGCCAGCAGCCTCTGGACTAGCGGGAACTCCTACAATGAGCAGTTCTTC. It specifies CASSLWTSGNSYNEQFF.

The J gene is TRBJ1-1, the V gene TRBV28; D call uncertain. The V and J ends lost 5 bases and 4 bases respectively, with 8 bases between them. This CDR3 region has 12 residues. In germline, CDR1 is MDHEN, CDR2 SYDVKM. This CDR3 reads CASSLDSTEAFF. CDR3 DNA sequence: TGTGCCAGCAGTCTCGACTCCACTGAAGCTTTCTTT.

The genes are TRBV5-8 and TRBJ1-5, with TRBD1 matching over 8 bases. Unmatched junction bases numbered 6, after V lost 4 bases and J lost 3 bases. From germline, CDR1 is SGHTS and CDR2 YDEGEE. The CDR3 loop spans 15 amino acids. For the CDR3, the DNA is TGTGCCAGCAGCGCCCGACAGGGGTACAATCAGCCCCAGCATTTT. Translated: CASSARQGYNQPQHF. Drawing the rest from reference TRBV5-8 and TRBJ1-5, the complete variable domain is EAGVTQSPTHLIKTRGQQATLRCSPISGHTSVYWYQQALGLGLQFLLWYDEGEERNRGNFPPRFSGRQFPNYSSELNVNALELEDSALYLCASSARQGYNQPQHFGDGTRLSIL.

Many counts were recorded for this clonotype. The DNA for the CDR3 is TGTGCCAGCAGCCAAGATCAGGGCCTCTACAATGAGCAGTTCTTC. Its protein product is CASSQDQGLYNEQFF. The V call is TRBV3-1, the J call TRBJ2-1; maybe TRBD1 (5 bases). The CDR3 is made up of 15 amino acids. The V and J ends lost 0 bases and 3 bases respectively, with 9 bases between them. The germline V gene has CDR1 LGHDT and CDR2 YNNKEL (reference sequence).

In this sample, this clonotype turned up a few times. The junction shows a germline mismatch at one end, possibly a read error. The J gene is TRBJ2-2, the V gene TRBV7-9; D is possibly TRBD2 (5 bases). CDR1 and CDR2 (germline): SEHNR, FQNEAQ (reference sequence). The CDR3 is 18 residues long. CDR3 amino acids: CAGRQRAPGRQADGELFF. The CDR3 DNA follows: TGTGCCGGCAGGCAGAGGGCCCCAGGACGACAAGCCGACGGGGAGCTGTTTTTT.

In this sample, this clonotype turned up many times. This sequence joins TRBV27 and TRBJ2-7; D gene uncertain. The CDR3 is 12 amino acids. Germline V gives CDR1 MNHEY, CDR2 SMNVEV (reference sequence). V shed 6 bases and J shed 2 bases, with 8 bases lying between them. DNA for the CDR3: TGTGCCAGCAGCGGGCCTGCCTACGAGCAGTACTTC. Amino acid sequence: CASSGPAYEQYF.

The chain combines TRBV25-1 with TRBJ2-7; 9 nucleotides match TRBD1. The CDR3 consists of 14 residues. Germline V gene data show CDR1 as MGHDK and CDR2 as SYGVNS. V lost 4 bases, J lost 4 bases, and 5 bases stayed unmatched. The CDR3 coding sequence is TGTGCCAGCAGTGCCGGGACAGGGTTATACGAGCAGTACTTC. Translating it yields CASSAGTGLYEQYF.

This clonotype appeared many times. The CDR3 nucleotides are TGTGCCATCAGCAAAAGCGGGAGGGACACCGGGGAGCTGTTTTTT. It codes for CAISKSGRDTGELFF. The chain has TRBV10-3 and TRBJ2-2; 10 bases match TRBD2. V shed 6 bases and J 3 bases; nucleotides not matched to a gene: 4. The length of the CDR3 is 15 residues. Germline CDR1 is ENHRY and CDR2 is SYGVKD.

CDR3: CASSRLESWETQYF. The CDR3 region has the DNA TGTGCCAGCAGCCGCCTCGAGTCATGGGAGACCCAGTACTTC. The chain links TRBV6-1 to TRBJ2-5; no clear D. CDR1 MNHNS and CDR2 SASEGT come from the germline V gene. The CDR3 has 14 amino acids. V lost 6 bases to trimming and J lost 5 bases, with 16 bases between them.

This clonotype was recorded at least ten times. The rearrangement links TRBV2 to TRBJ2-1; 15 nucleotides agree with TRBD2. The germline gives CDR1 SNHLY, CDR2 FYNNEI. Trimming cost V 8 bases and J 7 bases; bases outside gene matches: 15. The CDR3 consists of 18 residues. The CDR3 DNA sequence: TGTGCCAGCTCACGGGGACTAGCGGGGGGTTCCAGACAAAATGAGCAGTTCTTC. Protein sequence: CASSRGLAGGSRQNEQFF.

This clonotype was seen repeatedly, ten times or more. As DNA, the CDR3 is TGTGCCAGCGCCCCCACGGCTGGGACTAGCGGGGGGCAAATCACCGGGGAGCTGTTTTTT. It yields the protein CASAPTAGTSGGQITGELFF. The chain links TRBV12-3 or TRBV12-4 to TRBJ2-2; 15 bases agree with TRBD2. This CDR3 has 20 residues. Trimming removed 8 bases from V and 4 bases from J; junction bases left unmatched: 17.

The chain has TRBV10-2 and TRBJ2-7; no firm D call. The CDR3 is 13 residues long. Per the germline V gene, CDR1 is WSHSY and CDR2 is SAAADI. V lost 3 bases to trimming and J lost 3 bases, with 9 bases between them. In DNA form, the CDR3 reads TGCGCCAGCAGTGACGCCTCCTTCTACGAGCAGTACTTC. Amino acids: CASSDASFYEQYF.

This clonotype was recorded many times. The chain employs TRBV30 and TRBJ2-7, with D possibly being TRBD1 (6 bases). V lost 4 bases to trimming and J lost 3 bases, with 13 bases between them. CDR3 size: 13 residues. The germline V gene has CDR1 GTSNPN and CDR2 SVGIG (reference sequence). This CDR3 reads CAWKGQGYYEQYF. The CDR3 nucleotides are TGTGCCTGGAAGGGGCAGGGGTACTACGAGCAGTACTTC.

The chain recombines TRBV30 with TRBJ2-1; TRBD2 matches 12 bases. The trim removed 2 bases at V and 5 bases at J, leaving 16 bases unmatched. Per germline, CDR1 GTSNPN and CDR2 SVGIG (reference sequence). This CDR3 has 19 amino acids. The CDR3 sequence: CAWSNPWASGGAVHNEQFF. DNA of the CDR3: TGTGCCTGGAGTAACCCTTGGGCTAGCGGGGGGGCCGTCCACAATGAGCAGTTCTTC.

The chain couples TRBV7-2 to TRBJ2-5; 9 bases map to TRBD2. After removal of 5 bases from V and 4 bases from J, the junction contained 14 bases not matched to a gene. CDR1 SGHTA and CDR2 FQGNSA come from the germline V gene. The CDR3 sequence is 17 residues long. The chain's CDR3 is CASSQVVAGGPIETQYF. The CDR3 DNA reads TGTGCCAGCAGCCAAGTCGTGGCGGGGGGGCCAATAGAGACCCAGTACTTC. Supplemented by reference TRBV7-2 and TRBJ2-5, the full variable domain reads GAGVSQSPSNKVTEKGKDVELRCDPISGHTALYWYRQSLGQGLEFLIYFQGNSAPDKSGLPSDRFSAERTGGSVSTLTIQRTQQEDSAVYLCASSQVVAGGPIETQYFGPGTRLLVL.

The CDR3 DNA sequence: TGTGCCAGCAGCGTAGATCTGAGGGGATTCACAGATACGCAGTATTTT. Its protein is CASSVDLRGFTDTQYF. The rearrangement uses TRBV9 and TRBJ2-3, with D possibly called TRBD1 or TRBD2 (5 bases each). This CDR3 contains 16 residues. Trimming removed 0 bases from V and 2 bases from J, with 13 bases in between. CDR1 and CDR2 from the germline V gene are SGDLS and YYNGEE.

This clonotype was found many times. V is TRBV7-9 and J is TRBJ2-7, with 11 bases lining up with TRBD2. Unmatched junction bases numbered 10, after V lost 4 bases and J lost 5 bases. The CDR3 totals 16 residues. Germline CDR1 and CDR2: SEHNR and FQNEAQ (reference sequence). CDR3 amino acids: CASSSPLAGGVHEQYF. The DNA for the CDR3 is TGTGCCAGCAGCTCCCCCCTAGCGGGAGGAGTCCACGAGCAGTACTTC.

This clonotype appeared many times. The gene calls are TRBV5-1 and TRBJ2-3, with D possibly matching TRBD2 (5 bases). The V end was cut by 2 bases, the J end by 0 bases, with 19 bases between. Germline CDR1 is SGHRS and CDR2 is YFSETQ. The CDR3 sequence is 18 residues long. The CDR3 protein is CASSLFDGLAFSTDTQYF. CDR3 DNA: TGCGCCAGCAGCTTATTTGACGGGCTAGCATTCAGCACAGATACGCAGTATTTT.

As to this clonotype: Since a much larger clone is just one base distant, this may be a read error. V and J are TRBV5-1 and TRBJ2-7, with a weak D call TRBD1 (6 bases). The germline CDR1 and CDR2 sequences are SGHRS and YFSETQ. The CDR3 consists of 12 residues. V was trimmed by 5 bases and J by 8 bases, leaving 14 bases between them. The CDR3 sequence: CASRVTWDKQYF. DNA for the CDR3: TGCGCCAGCAGAGTTACATGGGACAAGCAGTACTTC.

Many counts were recorded for this clonotype. The V call is TRBV6-5, the J call TRBJ2-5; maybe TRBD1 (5 bases). The germline V and J ends were trimmed by 0 bases and 1 base, with 12 bases remaining between them. This CDR3 spans 16 amino acids. The germline gives CDR1 MNHEY, CDR2 SVGAGI. The CDR3 loop reads CASSYSPRASQETQYF. CDR3 coding DNA: TGTGCCAGCAGTTACTCGCCCAGGGCATCCCAAGAGACCCAGTACTTC.

This clonotype occurred many times. V and J are TRBV7-2 and TRBJ2-5; weak D call: TRBD2 (5 bases). Trimming removed 1 base from V and 5 bases from J, with 11 bases in between. CDR1 is SGHTA, CDR2 FQGNSA, per germline. The CDR3 sequence is 14 residues long. CDR3 loop: CASSLGLGGETQYF. The CDR3 coding sequence is TGTGCCAGCAGCTTAGGATTAGGCGGGGAGACCCAGTACTTC.

This clonotype was observed a handful of times. V usage is TRBV20-1 and J usage is TRBJ2-2; TRBD1 agrees at 8 bases. The CDR3 contains 15 residues. Looked up from germline, CDR1 is DFQATT and CDR2 is SNEGSKA (reference sequence). V shed 0 bases, J shed 6 bases, and the junction held 6 bases outside the gene matches. The DNA of the CDR3 is TGCAGTGCTAGAGATCCGGACAGGGCTTCCGGGGAGCTGTTTTTT. Protein product: CSARDPDRASGELFF.

The chain links TRBV19 to TRBJ1-1; D ambiguous. Germline V gene lookup returns CDR1 LNHDA and CDR2 SQIVND (reference sequence). The CDR3 length is 14 residues. Trimming took off 4 bases at V and 0 bases at J, with 9 bases between the two ends. The CDR3 reads CASSKQLMNTEAFF. CDR3 coding DNA: TGTGCCAGTAGTAAGCAACTCATGAACACTGAAGCTTTCTTT.

This clonotype was counted only a few times. Relative to the germline gene, one junction end is altered; a read error may explain this. V usage is TRBV7-2 and J usage is TRBJ2-5; D tentatively reads TRBD1 or TRBD2 (6 bases each). Per germline, CDR1 SGHTA and CDR2 FQGNSA. CDR3 size: 14 residues. This chain's CDR3 is CASSLGGSRGAPNF. CDR3 coding DNA: TGTGCCAGCAGCTTAGGGGGGTCGAGGGGGGCGCCTAACTTC.

The rearrangement joins TRBV12-5 to TRBJ2-1; no definite D call. In germline, CDR1 is LGHNT, CDR2 FRNRAP. This CDR3 comprises 14 residues. Between the trimmed V and J ends, which lost 0 bases and 9 bases, there was a span of 12 bases. The CDR3 region has the DNA TGTGCTAGTGGTTTGGTACTTGCCTCGGGTGAGCAGTTCTTC. It codes for CASGLVLASGEQFF.

The gene calls are TRBV13 and TRBJ2-7; D is possibly TRBD1 or TRBD2 (5 bases each). The V gene lost 4 bases and the J gene lost 6 bases, with 19 bases spanning the gap. CDR1 PRHDT and CDR2 FYEKMQ come from the germline V gene (reference sequence). This CDR3 is built from 15 residues. The CDR3 sequence: CASSSLPGPSGEQYF. The DNA for the CDR3 is TGTGCCAGCAGCTCCCTTCCGGGACCCTCTGGCGAGCAGTACTTC.